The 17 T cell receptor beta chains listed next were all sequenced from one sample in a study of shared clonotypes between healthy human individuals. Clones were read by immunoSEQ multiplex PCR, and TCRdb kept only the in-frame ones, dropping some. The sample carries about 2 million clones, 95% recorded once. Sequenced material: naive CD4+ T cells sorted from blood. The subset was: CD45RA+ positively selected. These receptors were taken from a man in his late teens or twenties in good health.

The CDR3 DNA reads TGTGCCAGCTCACCGATAGCGGATTCACCCCTCCACTTT. It translates to CASSPIADSPLHF. The chain uses TRBV18 and TRBJ1-6; D not certain. The CDR3 is made up of 13 amino acids. The V and J ends lost 3 bases and 8 bases respectively, with 8 bases between them. Germline loops: CDR1 KGHSH, CDR2 LQKENI.

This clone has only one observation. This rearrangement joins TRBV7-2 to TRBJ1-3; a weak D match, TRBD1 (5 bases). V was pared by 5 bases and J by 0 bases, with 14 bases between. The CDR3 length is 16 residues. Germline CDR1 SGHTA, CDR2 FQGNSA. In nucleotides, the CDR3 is TGTGCCAGCAGCCTGGGACCGCTCTACTCTGGAAACACCATATATTTT. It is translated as CASSLGPLYSGNTIYF.

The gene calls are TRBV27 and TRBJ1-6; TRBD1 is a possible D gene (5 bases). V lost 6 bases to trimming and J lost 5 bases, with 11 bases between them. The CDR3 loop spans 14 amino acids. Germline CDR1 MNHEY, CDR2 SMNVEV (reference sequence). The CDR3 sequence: CASSRDSNNSPLHF. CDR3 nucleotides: TGTGCCAGCAGCCGGGACTCAAATAATTCACCCCTCCACTTT.

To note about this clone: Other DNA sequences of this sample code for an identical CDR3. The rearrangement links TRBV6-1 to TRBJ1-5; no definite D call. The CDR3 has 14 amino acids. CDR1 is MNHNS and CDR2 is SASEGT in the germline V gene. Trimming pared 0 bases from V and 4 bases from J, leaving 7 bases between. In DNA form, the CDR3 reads TGTGCCAGCAGTGAAGCCGCGCGTAATCAGCCCCAGCATTTT. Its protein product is CASSEAARNQPQHF.

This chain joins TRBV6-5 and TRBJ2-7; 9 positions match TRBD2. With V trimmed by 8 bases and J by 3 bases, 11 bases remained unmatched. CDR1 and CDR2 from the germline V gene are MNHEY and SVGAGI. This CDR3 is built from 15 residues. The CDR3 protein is CASSRDTSGYYEQYF. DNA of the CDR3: TGTGCCAGCTCCCGGGATACTAGCGGGTACTACGAGCAGTACTTC.

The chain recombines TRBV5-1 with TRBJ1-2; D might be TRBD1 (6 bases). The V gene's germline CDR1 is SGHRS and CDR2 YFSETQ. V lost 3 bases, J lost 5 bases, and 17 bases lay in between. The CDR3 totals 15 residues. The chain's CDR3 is CASSYDQGTLYGYTF. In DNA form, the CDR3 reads TGCGCCAGCAGCTATGACCAGGGGACTCTATATGGCTACACCTTC.

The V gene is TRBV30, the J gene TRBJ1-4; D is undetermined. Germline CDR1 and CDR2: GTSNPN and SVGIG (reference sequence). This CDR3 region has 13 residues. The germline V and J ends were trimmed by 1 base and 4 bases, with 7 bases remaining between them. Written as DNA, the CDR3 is TGTGCCTGGAGTGGGACTTTTAATGAAAAACTGTTTTTT. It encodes CAWSGTFNEKLFF.

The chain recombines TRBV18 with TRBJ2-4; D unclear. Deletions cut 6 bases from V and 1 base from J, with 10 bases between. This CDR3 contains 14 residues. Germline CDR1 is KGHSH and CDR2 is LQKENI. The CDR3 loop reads CASSASGAKNIQYF. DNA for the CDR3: TGTGCCAGCTCCGCTTCAGGTGCCAAAAACATTCAGTACTTC. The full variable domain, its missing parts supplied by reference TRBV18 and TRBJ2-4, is NAGVMQNPRHLVRRRGQEARLRCSPMKGHSHVYWYRQLPEEGLKFMVYLQKENIIDESGMPKERFSAEFPKEGPSILRIQQVVRGDSAAYFCASSASGAKNIQYFGAGTRLSVL.

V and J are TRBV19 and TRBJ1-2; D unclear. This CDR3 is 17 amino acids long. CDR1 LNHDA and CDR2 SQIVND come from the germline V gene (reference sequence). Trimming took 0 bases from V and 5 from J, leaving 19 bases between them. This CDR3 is CASSIDPEGNALYGYTF. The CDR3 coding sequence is TGTGCCAGTAGTATAGATCCTGAGGGAAACGCACTTTATGGCTACACCTTC.

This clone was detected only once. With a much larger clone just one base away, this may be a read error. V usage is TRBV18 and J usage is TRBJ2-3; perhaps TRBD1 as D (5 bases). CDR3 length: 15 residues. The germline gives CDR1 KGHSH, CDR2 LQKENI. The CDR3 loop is CASSPMGQATDAQYF. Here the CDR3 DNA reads TGTGCCAGCTCACCAATGGGGCAGGCCACAGATGCGCAGTATTTT.

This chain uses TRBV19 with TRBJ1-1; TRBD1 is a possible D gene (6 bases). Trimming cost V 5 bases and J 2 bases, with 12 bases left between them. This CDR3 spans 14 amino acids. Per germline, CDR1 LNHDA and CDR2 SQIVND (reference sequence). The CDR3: CASSPRTANTEAFF. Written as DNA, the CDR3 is TGTGCCAGTAGTCCCAGGACAGCCAACACTGAAGCTTTCTTT.

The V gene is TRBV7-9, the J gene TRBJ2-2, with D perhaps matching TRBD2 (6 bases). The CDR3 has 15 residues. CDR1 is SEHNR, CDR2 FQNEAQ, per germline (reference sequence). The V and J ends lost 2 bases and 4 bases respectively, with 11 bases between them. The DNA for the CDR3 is TGTGCCAGCAGCTTAAGGACTACGATCACCGGGGAGCTGTTTTTT. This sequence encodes CASSLRTTITGELFF.

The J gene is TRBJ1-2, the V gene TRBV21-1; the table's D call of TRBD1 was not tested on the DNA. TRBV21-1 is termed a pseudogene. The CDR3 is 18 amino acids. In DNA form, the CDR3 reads TGTGCCAGCAGCAATAATATTAGGCTGCAGGGGAGTGGCTATGGCTACACCTTC. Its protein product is CASSNNIRLQGSGYGYTF.

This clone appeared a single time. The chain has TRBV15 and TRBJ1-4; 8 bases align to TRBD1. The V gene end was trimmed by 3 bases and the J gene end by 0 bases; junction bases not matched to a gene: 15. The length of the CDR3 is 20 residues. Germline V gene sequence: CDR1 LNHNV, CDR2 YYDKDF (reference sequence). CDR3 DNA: TGTGCCACCAGCAGGTTTAGGACAGGGAACATACTTGCAACTAATGAAAAACTGTTTTTT. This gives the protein CATSRFRTGNILATNEKLFF.

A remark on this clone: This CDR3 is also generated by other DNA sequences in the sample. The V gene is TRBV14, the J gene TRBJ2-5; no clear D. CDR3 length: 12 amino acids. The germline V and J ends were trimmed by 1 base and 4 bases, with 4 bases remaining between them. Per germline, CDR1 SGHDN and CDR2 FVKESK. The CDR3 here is CASSQVRETQYF. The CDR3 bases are TGTGCCAGCAGCCAAGTTCGAGAGACCCAGTACTTC.

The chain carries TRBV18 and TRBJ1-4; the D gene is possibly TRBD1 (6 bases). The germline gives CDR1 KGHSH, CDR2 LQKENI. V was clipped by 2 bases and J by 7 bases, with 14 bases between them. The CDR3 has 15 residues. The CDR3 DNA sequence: TGTGCCAGCTCACCAGATAGCGGACAGACTGAAAAACTGTTTTTT. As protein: CASSPDSGQTEKLFF.

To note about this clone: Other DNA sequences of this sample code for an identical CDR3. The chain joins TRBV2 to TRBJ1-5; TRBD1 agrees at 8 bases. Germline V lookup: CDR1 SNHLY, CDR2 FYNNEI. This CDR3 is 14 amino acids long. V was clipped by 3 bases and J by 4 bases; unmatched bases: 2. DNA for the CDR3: TGTGCCAGCAGTGAGACAGGGGTGAATCAGCCCCAGCATTTT. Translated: CASSETGVNQPQHF.